The rows below give T cell receptor beta chains drawn from one sample of a study of blood T cell repertoires in COVID-19. TCRdb's copy holds only in-frame clones and misses some; the assay was immunoSEQ multiplex PCR. The sample has 300,000 to 400,000 clones, about 87% seen once. Sequenced material: peripheral blood. The receptors stem from a woman under 40 with COVID-19, enrolled during active disease. The CDR3 runs from the conserved cysteine through the conserved F or W. The D gene is left open where the match is weak. Where a row states a size, it is once, few, many or the class of an expanded clone; other rows omit it.

v_call	d_call	j_call	clone_size	cdr3_nt	cdr3_aa
TRBV19	TRBD1	TRBJ1-6	few	TGTGCCAGTAGTTTGGACAGGAGGAGTAATTCACCCCTCCACTTT	CASSLDRRSNSPLHF
TRBV28	-	TRBJ1-3	once	TGTGCCAGCAGTCTATGGACAGGAAACACCATATATTTT	CASSLWTGNTIYF
TRBV24-1	-	TRBJ2-2	-	TGTGCCACCGGGCCCCTCCTGGCCGGGGAGCTGTTTTTT	CATGPLLAGELFF
TRBV6-1	-	TRBJ1-1	-	TGTGCCAGCAGTGAAGTCTGGGCGGGGGAGACTGAAGCTTTCTTT	CASSEVWAGETEAFF
TRBV5-1	-	TRBJ1-1	-	TGCGCCAGCAGCCCCTGGACATCCGAGAACACTGAAGCTTTCTTT	CASSPWTSENTEAFF
TRBV15	-	TRBJ1-1	-	TGTGCCACCAGCAGAGATTCCGGGGATTACACTGAAGCTTTCTTT	CATSRDSGDYTEAFF
TRBV4-1	-	TRBJ1-3	-	TGCGCCAGCAGCCCCCCAGGGGACTCTGGAAACACCATATATTTT	CASSPPGDSGNTIYF
TRBV5-5	TRBD1	TRBJ1-2	-	TGTGCCAGCACAGGGGGAATTAACTATGGCTACACCTTC	CASTGGINYGYTF
TRBV6-5	-	TRBJ1-5	-	TGTGCCAGCAGACCGACAGTCGGGAGTCAGCCCCAGCATTTT	CASRPTVGSQPQHF
TRBV5-1	-	TRBJ1-2	-	TGCGCCAGCAGCTCCACGGGGGGCGGTAGCTATGGCTACACCTTC	CASSSTGGGSYGYTF
TRBV4-2	-	TRBJ2-2	-	TGTGCCAGCAGCCAAGATATGGGAATGGGACTGAACACCGGGGAGCTGTTTTTT	CASSQDMGMGLNTGELFF
TRBV12-3/TRBV12-4	-	TRBJ1-5	-	TGTGCCAGCAGTTTGCAGTCGAATCAGCCCCAGCATTTT	CASSLQSNQPQHF
TRBV29-1	-	TRBJ1-2	-	TGCAGCGTTGGGAACAGCCCCTATGGCTACACCTTC	CSVGNSPYGYTF
TRBV4-1	TRBD1	TRBJ2-5	-	TGCGCCAGCAGCCAAGAGGGGTCGACAGGGGATGGAGAGACCCAGTACTTC	CASSQEGSTGDGETQYF
TRBV2	TRBD1	TRBJ1-5	-	TGTGCCAGCAGAGCACAGGGGGCCATTCAGCCCCAGCATTTT	CASRAQGAIQPQHF
TRBV18	TRBD1	TRBJ2-1	-	TGTGCCAGCTCACCCAAACGAACAGGACAGGGGGCCGGCTACAATGAGCAGTTCTTC	CASSPKRTGQGAGYNEQFF
TRBV5-6	-	TRBJ1-6	-	TGTGCCAGCAGCCGGACAACAGGAACGAGCTCCTATAATTCACCCCTCCACTTT	CASSRTTGTSSYNSPLHF
TRBV6-5	TRBD1	TRBJ1-4	-	TGTGCCAGCAGTTACGGGGACAGGCTCGATGAAAAACTGTTTTTT	CASSYGDRLDEKLFF
TRBV2	-	TRBJ2-2	-	TGTGCCAGCAGGCTCCAGGGGAGCGCCGGGGAGCTGTTTTTT	CASRLQGSAGELFF
TRBV4-1	-	TRBJ1-5	-	TGCGCCAGCAGCCTCCGACCGGGCAGGGATCAGCCCCAGCATTTT	CASSLRPGRDQPQHF
TRBV5-1	-	TRBJ2-2	-	TGCGCCAGCAGCTTGGCTGAGGGCAGGGGAACCGGGGAGCTGTTTTTT	CASSLAEGRGTGELFF
TRBV10-3	TRBD1	TRBJ1-1	few	TGTGCCATTGGACAGGGGCTAACTGAAGCTTTCTTT	CAIGQGLTEAFF
TRBV3-1/TRBV3-2	-	TRBJ2-2	-	TGTGCCAGCAGCCAAGATGTGTCCAGGGTCCGGGAGCTGTTTTTT	CASSQDVSRVRELFF
TRBV7-9	-	TRBJ2-5	-	TGTGCCAGCAGCTTTTCTCGTCAAGAGACCCAGTACTTC	CASSFSRQETQYF
TRBV19	-	TRBJ1-2	-	TGTGCCAGTAGTACCAGAGACCGGGCCAGGGGCTATGGCTACACCTTC	CASSTRDRARGYGYTF
TRBV10-1	TRBD1	TRBJ1-1	-	TGCGCCAGCAGTAAGTCCAGGGGGACTGAAGCTTTCTTT	CASSKSRGTEAFF
TRBV7-9	-	TRBJ1-1	-	TGTGCCACCTCGTCGGGGAAGCAAGGTACTTTCTTT	CATSSGKQGTFF
TRBV7-2	TRBD1	TRBJ1-1	-	TGTGCCAGCAGTTTTAGCGGACAGGGACGTACTGAAGCTTTCTTT	CASSFSGQGRTEAFF
TRBV6-5	-	TRBJ1-2	-	TGTGCCAGCAGTCTAACAGGGAGTTTGAATCGGGGCTACACCTTC	CASSLTGSLNRGYTF
TRBV29-1	-	TRBJ1-1	-	TGCAGCGTCGCGTTAAGCGCTGAAGCTTTCTTT	CSVALSAEAFF
TRBV6-6	-	TRBJ2-7	-	TGTGCCAGCAGTCCCCGATGGGTGGACAGACTTTCCGGTGAGCAGTACTTC	CASSPRWVDRLSGEQYF
TRBV7-2	TRBD2	TRBJ2-7	-	TGTGCCAGCAGCTTAGCGGTCGGGGGGGCCCCCGAGCAGTACTTC	CASSLAVGGAPEQYF
TRBV7-9	-	TRBJ1-1	-	TGTGCCAGCAGCTTATATAATGAAGCTTTCTTT	CASSLYNEAFF
TRBV2	TRBD2	TRBJ2-3	-	TGTGCCAGCAGAACAGACGGGGGGGGCGTGGCGCATACGCAGTATTTT	CASRTDGGGVAHTQYF
TRBV12-3/TRBV12-4	-	TRBJ1-3	-	TGTGCCAGCAGTACAGGGTCTGGAAACACCATATATTTT	CASSTGSGNTIYF
TRBV7-9	TRBD1	TRBJ1-6	-	TGTGCCAGCAGCCCGCGGGGGAGGGACAGGGGTGAGCCCCTCCACTTT	CASSPRGRDRGEPLHF
TRBV27	-	TRBJ1-1	-	TGTGCCAGCAGTTTATCATGGGTGGGCCTTAACACTGAAGCTTTCTTT	CASSLSWVGLNTEAFF
TRBV28	TRBD1	TRBJ1-6	-	TGTGCCAGCAGGGGAGACAGGGTTTATAATTCACCCCTCCACTTT	CASRGDRVYNSPLHF
TRBV9	TRBD1	TRBJ1-2	once	TGTGCCAGCAGCGTAGCTGGGGACAGGGTTATTTCGAACTATGGCTACACCTTC	CASSVAGDRVISNYGYTF
TRBV15	-	TRBJ2-1	-	TGTGCCACCAGCAAGTACAGCATACACAATGAGCAGTTCTTC	CATSKYSIHNEQFF
TRBV27	-	TRBJ1-4	-	TGTGCCAGCAGGTCGACAGCCCTAGATGAAAAACTGTTTTTT	CASRSTALDEKLFF
TRBV4-1	TRBD1	TRBJ1-5	-	TGCGCCAGCAGCCAAGAATGGGACAGCCATCAGCCCCAGCATTTT	CASSQEWDSHQPQHF
TRBV29-1	TRBD1	TRBJ1-2	-	TGCAGCGTTGAAGATACAGGGGAAAACTATGGCTACACCTTC	CSVEDTGENYGYTF
TRBV11-3	TRBD1	TRBJ1-1	once	TGTGCCAGCAGCTTAGTCGCGACAGGGGGCGTGAACACTGAAGCTTTCTTT	CASSLVATGGVNTEAFF
TRBV9	TRBD2	TRBJ2-3	-	TGTGCCAGCAGTCCTACCCCCGGCGGGGGGGCCGATACGCAGTATTTT	CASSPTPGGGADTQYF
TRBV5-6	-	TRBJ1-2	-	TGTGCCAGCAGCCGAGGAAGCGGAGGCTACACCTTC	CASSRGSGGYTF